The source of this TCR beta chain is a study of T cell responses to AZD1222 COVID-19 vaccine. Study observations and caveats: Only a handful of AZD1222 recipients tested seropositive at baseline. Among spike-specific TCRs, nearly half reportedly target unmutated variant regions. Among vaccine-associated CD4 TCRs, coverage spanned spike, with dominance at 160-218 and 743-854. Clonal diversity was possibly underestimated, and the donors were mostly white British, with more females.

With regard to this clone: Its specificity is not known.

The table came from immunoSEQ multiplex PCR; TCRdb's copy has only in-frame clones and leaves some out. Of around 35,000 clones listed, about 88% are singletons. CDR1 and CDR2 from the germline V gene are MNHEY and SMNVEV (reference sequence). CDR3 length equals 13 residues. V dropped 3 bases and J dropped 6; count of bases not matched to a gene: 4. Sequencing used peripheral blood, obtained on day 0 of AZD1222 vaccination. The genes are TRBV27 and TRBJ2-7; TRBD2 matches 8 bases. The origin of this receptor is an adult in good health. The CDR3 DNA reads TGTGCCAGCAGTTTTCCGGGGGGGGGCGAGCAGTACTTC. Protein: CASSFPGGGEQYF.